The 2 T cell receptor beta chains presented below share a single source sample, sequenced in a study of blood T cell repertoires in COVID-19 (dated by TCRdb to the early 2020s). Libraries were prepared through the immunoSEQ multiplex PCR assay. Here the immuneACCESS table is served through TCRdb, limited to in-frame sequences with V and J called. Missing clones are a known gap in these copies; in checked studies unresolved V genes cover under half, and the rest lacks a known reason. For this sample the table gives approximately 200,000 clones, of which roughly four fifths were detected only once. 6.5% to 8.5% of the sample comes from the top ten. Material for sequencing was peripheral blood. Receptors originate from a human donor with acute or convalescent COVID-19. The donor label of this sample is uncertain.

This chain links TRBV28 with TRBJ1-2; 9 bases fit TRBD1. Losses at the gene ends were 7 bases for V and 7 bases for J; bases not matched to a gene: 7. Germline V lookup: CDR1 MDHEN, CDR2 SYDVKM. The CDR3 totals 13 residues. The CDR3 DNA is TGTGCCAGCACCGCCGGGACAGGGTTTGGCTACACCTTC. This sequence encodes CASTAGTGFGYTF.

The chain couples TRBV14 to TRBJ2-1, with 10 bases that match TRBD1. Trimming took 0 bases from V and 7 from J; bases not matched to a gene: 12. The germline CDR1 and CDR2 sequences are SGHDN and FVKESK. The CDR3 loop spans 18 amino acids. CDR3 in amino acids: CASSQDLWGGQGRNEQFF. As DNA, the CDR3 is TGTGCCAGCAGCCAAGACCTCTGGGGGGGACAGGGGCGGAATGAGCAGTTCTTC. The full variable domain, completed using reference TRBV14 and TRBJ2-1, is EAGVTQFPSHSVIEKGQTVTLRCDPISGHDNLYWYRRVMGKEIKFLLHFVKESKQDESGMPNNRFLAERTGGTYSTLKVQPAELEDSGVYFCASSQDLWGGQGRNEQFFGPGTRLTVL.